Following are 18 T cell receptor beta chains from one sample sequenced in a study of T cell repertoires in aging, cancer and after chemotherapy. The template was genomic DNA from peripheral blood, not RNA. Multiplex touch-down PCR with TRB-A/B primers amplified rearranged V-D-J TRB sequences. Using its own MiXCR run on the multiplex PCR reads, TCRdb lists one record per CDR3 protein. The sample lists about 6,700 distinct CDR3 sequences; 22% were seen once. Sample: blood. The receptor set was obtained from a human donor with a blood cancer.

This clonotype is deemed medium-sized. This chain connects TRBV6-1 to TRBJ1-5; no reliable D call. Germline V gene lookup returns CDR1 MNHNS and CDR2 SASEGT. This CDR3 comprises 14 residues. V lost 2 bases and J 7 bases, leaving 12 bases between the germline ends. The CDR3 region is CASSERQIGQPQHF. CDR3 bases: TGTGCCAGCAGTGAAAGGCAGATCGGGCAGCCCCAGCATTTT.

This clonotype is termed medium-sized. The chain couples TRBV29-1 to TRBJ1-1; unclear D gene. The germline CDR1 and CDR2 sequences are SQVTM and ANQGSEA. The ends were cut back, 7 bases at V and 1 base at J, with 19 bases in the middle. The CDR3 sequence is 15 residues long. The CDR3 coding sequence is TGCAGCGCGGGGAACTGGGTCCGGGGGAACACTGAAGCTTTCTTT. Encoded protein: CSAGNWVRGNTEAFF.

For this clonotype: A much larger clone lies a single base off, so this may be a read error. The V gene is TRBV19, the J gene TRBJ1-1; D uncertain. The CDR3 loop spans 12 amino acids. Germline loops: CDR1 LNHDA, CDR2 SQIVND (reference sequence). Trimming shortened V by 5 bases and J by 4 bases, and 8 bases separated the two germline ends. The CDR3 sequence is CASSGEVTEAFF. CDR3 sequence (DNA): TGTGCCAGTAGTGGGGAGGTCACTGAAGCTTTCTTT.

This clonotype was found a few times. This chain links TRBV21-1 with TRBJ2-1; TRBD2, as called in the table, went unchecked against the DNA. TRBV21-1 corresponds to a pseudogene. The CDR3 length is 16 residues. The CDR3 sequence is CASSQCQREGCNEQFF. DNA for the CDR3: TGTGCCAGCAGCCAGTGTCAGCGGGAGGGATGCAATGAGCAGTTCTTC.

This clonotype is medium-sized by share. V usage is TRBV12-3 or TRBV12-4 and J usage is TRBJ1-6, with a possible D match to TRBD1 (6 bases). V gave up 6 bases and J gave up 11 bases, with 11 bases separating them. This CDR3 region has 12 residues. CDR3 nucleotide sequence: TGTGCCAGCAGCAGGGGTTTTGCACCCCTCCACTTT. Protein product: CASSRGFAPLHF.

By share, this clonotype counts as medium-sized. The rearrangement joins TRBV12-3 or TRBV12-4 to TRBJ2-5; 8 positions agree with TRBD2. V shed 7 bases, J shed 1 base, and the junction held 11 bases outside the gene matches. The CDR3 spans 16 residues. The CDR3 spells CASTLGGAGAQETQYF. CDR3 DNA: TGTGCCAGCACCCTGGGGGGAGCGGGAGCCCAAGAGACCCAGTACTTC.

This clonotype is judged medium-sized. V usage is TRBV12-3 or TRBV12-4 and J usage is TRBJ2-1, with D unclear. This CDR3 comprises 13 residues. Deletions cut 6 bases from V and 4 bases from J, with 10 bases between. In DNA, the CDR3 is TGTGCCAGCAGCAAACTAATTTACAATGAGCAGTTCTTC. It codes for CASSKLIYNEQFF.

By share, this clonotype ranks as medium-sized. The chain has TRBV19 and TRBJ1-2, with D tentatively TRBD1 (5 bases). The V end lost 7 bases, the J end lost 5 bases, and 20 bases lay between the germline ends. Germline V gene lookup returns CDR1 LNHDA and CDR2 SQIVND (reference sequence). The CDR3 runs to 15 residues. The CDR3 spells CASTSIRSQVYGYTF. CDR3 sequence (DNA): TGTGCCAGTACCAGTATAAGGTCACAGGTTTATGGCTACACCTTC. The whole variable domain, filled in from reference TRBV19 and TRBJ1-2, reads DGGITQSPKYLFRKEGQNVTLSCEQNLNHDAMYWYRQDPGQGLRLIYYSQIVNDFQKGDIAEGYSVSREKKESFPLTVTSAQKNPTAFYLCASTSIRSQVYGYTFGSGTRLTVV.

The CDR3 sequence is CASSQQLNQPQHF. CDR3 nucleotide sequence: TGTGCCAGCAGCCAACAGCTCAATCAGCCCCAGCATTTT. The chain uses TRBV14 and TRBJ1-5; D remains unclear. Trimming pared 2 bases from V and 3 bases from J, leaving 5 bases between. The CDR3 is made up of 13 amino acids. In germline, CDR1 is SGHDN, CDR2 FVKESK. Full variable domain (rest looked up from reference TRBV14 and TRBJ1-5): EAGVTQFPSHSVIEKGQTVTLRCDPISGHDNLYWYRRVMGKEIKFLLHFVKESKQDESGMPNNRFLAERTGGTYSTLKVQPAELEDSGVYFCASSQQLNQPQHFGDGTRLSIL.

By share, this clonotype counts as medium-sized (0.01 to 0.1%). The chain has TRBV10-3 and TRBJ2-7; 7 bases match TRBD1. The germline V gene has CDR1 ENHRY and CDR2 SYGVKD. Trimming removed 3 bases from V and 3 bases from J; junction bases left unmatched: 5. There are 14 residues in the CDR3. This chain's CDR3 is CAISEWNRGYEQYF. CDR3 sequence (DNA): TGTGCCATCAGTGAATGGAACAGGGGCTACGAGCAGTACTTC.

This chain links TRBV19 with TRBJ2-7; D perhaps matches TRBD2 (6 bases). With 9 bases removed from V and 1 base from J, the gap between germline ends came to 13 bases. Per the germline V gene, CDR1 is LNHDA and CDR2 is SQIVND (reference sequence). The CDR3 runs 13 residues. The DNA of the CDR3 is TGTGCCAGCAGGCGGGGAAGGTCCTACGAGCAGTACTTC. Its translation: CASRRGRSYEQYF.

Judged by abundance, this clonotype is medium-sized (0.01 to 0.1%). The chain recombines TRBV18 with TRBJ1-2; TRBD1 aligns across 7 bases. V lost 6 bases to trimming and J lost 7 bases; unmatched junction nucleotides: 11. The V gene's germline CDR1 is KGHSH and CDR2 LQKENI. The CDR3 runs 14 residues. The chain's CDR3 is CASSRQGDNVGYTF. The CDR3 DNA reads TGTGCCAGCTCTCGACAGGGAGACAACGTTGGCTACACCTTC.

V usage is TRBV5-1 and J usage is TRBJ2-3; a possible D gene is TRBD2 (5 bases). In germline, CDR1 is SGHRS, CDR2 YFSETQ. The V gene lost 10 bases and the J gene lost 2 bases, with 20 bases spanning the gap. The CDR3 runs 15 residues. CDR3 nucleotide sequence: TGCGCCTCCCGTGTCGGTGGACTCATCACAGATACGCAGTATTTT. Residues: CASRVGGLITDTQYF.

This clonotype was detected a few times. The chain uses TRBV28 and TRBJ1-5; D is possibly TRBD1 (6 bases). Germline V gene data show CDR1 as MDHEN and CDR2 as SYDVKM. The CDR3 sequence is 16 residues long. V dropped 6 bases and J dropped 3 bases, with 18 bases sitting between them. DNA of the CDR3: TGTGCCAGCAGGGTGGGGGGCACCATACACAATCAGCCCCAGCATTTT. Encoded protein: CASRVGGTIHNQPQHF. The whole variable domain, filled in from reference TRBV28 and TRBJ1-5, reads DVKVTQSSRYLVKRTGEKVFLECVQDMDHENMFWYRQDPGLGLRLIYFSYDVKMKEKGDIPEGYSVSREKKERFSLILESASTNQTSMYLCASRVGGTIHNQPQHFGDGTRLSIL.

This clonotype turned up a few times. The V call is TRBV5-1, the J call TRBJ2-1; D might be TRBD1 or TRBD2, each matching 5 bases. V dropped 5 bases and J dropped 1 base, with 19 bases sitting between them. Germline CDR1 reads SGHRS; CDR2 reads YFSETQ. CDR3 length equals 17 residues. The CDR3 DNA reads TGCGCCAGCAGGCCGGCTCGGGGCAAGGGGTCCTACAATGAGCAGTTCTTC. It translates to CASRPARGKGSYNEQFF.

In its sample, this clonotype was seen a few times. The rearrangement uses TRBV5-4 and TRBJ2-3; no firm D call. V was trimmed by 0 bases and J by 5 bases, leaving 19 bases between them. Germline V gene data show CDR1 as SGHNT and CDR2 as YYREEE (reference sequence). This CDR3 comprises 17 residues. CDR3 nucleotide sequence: TGTGCCAGCAGCTTGGTACCCGCGCACTCCGATCGAGATACGCAGTATTTT. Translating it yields CASSLVPAHSDRDTQYF.

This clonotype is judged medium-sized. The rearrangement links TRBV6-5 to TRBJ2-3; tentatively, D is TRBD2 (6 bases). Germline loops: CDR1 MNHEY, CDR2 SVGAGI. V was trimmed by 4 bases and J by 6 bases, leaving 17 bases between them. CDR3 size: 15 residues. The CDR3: CASSLVAEGTDTQYF. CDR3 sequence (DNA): TGTGCCAGCAGTTTGGTAGCGGAGGGGACTGATACGCAGTATTTT.

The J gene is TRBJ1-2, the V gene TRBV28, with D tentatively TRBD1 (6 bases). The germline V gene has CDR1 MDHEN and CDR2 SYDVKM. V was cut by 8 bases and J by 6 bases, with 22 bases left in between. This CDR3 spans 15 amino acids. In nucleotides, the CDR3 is TGTGCCAGCCGGATCCCAAGGCCCAAGGGGGATGGCTACACCTTC. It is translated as CASRIPRPKGDGYTF.